The 29 T cell receptor beta chains below all came from one sample that was sequenced in a study of Ad26.COV2.S vaccination and SARS-CoV-2 variants. Measured with immunoSEQ multiplex PCR; TCRdb has only the in-frame clones, and not every one. The sample consists of 300,000 to 400,000 clones, about 89% of them appearing once. Regarding treatment: around 19 received Ad26.COV2.S at low or high dose, single or two shots; 5 received placebo; per-sample allocation not given. Sampling was performed 63 days after the first vaccine or placebo injection. The source was peripheral blood, collected in a trial of Ad26.COV2.S vaccine versus placebo. The receptors were gathered from a person between 18 and 65 years old who received the Ad26.COV2.S COVID-19 vaccine or a placebo.

Concerning this clone itself: Other nucleotide sequences from this sample produce the same CDR3. V and J are TRBV5-1 and TRBJ1-1, with 7 bases identical to TRBD1. Losses at the gene ends were 1 base for V and 2 bases for J; bases not matched to a gene: 2. From germline, CDR1 is SGHRS and CDR2 YFSETQ. There are 14 residues in the CDR3. CDR3 sequence (DNA): TGCGCCAGCAGCTTGCAAGGGGGCAACACTGAAGCTTTCTTT. It specifies CASSLQGGNTEAFF.

The chain carries TRBV5-8 and TRBJ1-2; D is unclear. The CDR3 has 15 amino acids. Germline V gene sequence: CDR1 SGHTS, CDR2 YDEGEE. Trimming shortened V by 1 base and J by 2 bases, and 12 bases separated the two germline ends. The CDR3 reads CASSLSGRKNYGYTF. DNA of the CDR3: TGTGCCAGCAGCTTGTCGGGCAGAAAGAACTATGGCTACACCTTC.

This chain links TRBV5-6 with TRBJ1-1, with D unclear. From germline, CDR1 is SGHDT and CDR2 YYEEEE. This CDR3 comprises 14 residues. With 0 bases removed from V and 4 bases from J, the gap between germline ends came to 10 bases. CDR3 loop: CASSLGGFRTEAFF. The CDR3 nucleotides are TGTGCCAGCAGCTTGGGGGGTTTTCGCACTGAAGCTTTCTTT.

The genes are TRBV5-5 and TRBJ1-6; a weak D match, TRBD1 (5 bases). Deletions cut 1 base from V and 2 bases from J, with 7 bases between. This CDR3 spans 15 amino acids. The V gene's germline CDR1 is SGHKS and CDR2 YYEKEE (reference sequence). The CDR3 bases are TGTGCCAGCAGCTTGAAAGGGGCCTATAATTCACCCCTCCACTTT. Encoded protein: CASSLKGAYNSPLHF.

The rearrangement links TRBV19 to TRBJ1-4; D is uncertain. The CDR3 sequence is 14 residues long. V was trimmed by 4 bases and J by 3 bases, leaving 9 bases between them. Germline CDR1 is LNHDA and CDR2 is SQIVND (reference sequence). The CDR3 DNA sequence: TGTGCCAGTAGTAGTGGAGGGTCTAATGAAAAACTGTTTTTT. It translates to CASSSGGSNEKLFF.

The chain combines TRBV18 with TRBJ2-5; D not certain. V lost 0 bases to trimming and J lost 4 bases, with 12 bases between them. CDR3 length: 15 amino acids. Germline CDR1 reads KGHSH; CDR2 reads LQKENI. CDR3 DNA: TGTGCCAGCTCACCACCGGGCGAACTAAGAGAGACCCAGTACTTC. It is translated as CASSPPGELRETQYF.

V usage is TRBV28 and J usage is TRBJ2-7; 7 nucleotides agree with TRBD2. This CDR3 is built from 15 residues. Trimming removed 6 bases from V and 3 bases from J; junction bases left unmatched: 11. Germline V lookup: CDR1 MDHEN, CDR2 SYDVKM. CDR3 protein: CASSAGGSSIYEQYF. The CDR3 nucleotides read TGTGCCAGCAGCGCCGGGGGGTCCTCAATCTACGAGCAGTACTTC.

J is TRBJ1-2 and V is TRBV6-6; D not resolved. Per germline, CDR1 MNHNY and CDR2 SVGAGI (reference sequence). The CDR3 extends over 15 amino acids. Trimming removed 6 bases from V and 2 bases from J, with 16 bases in between. The CDR3 is CASSPGFGPNYGYTF. Written as DNA, the CDR3 is TGTGCCAGCAGCCCCGGTTTCGGGCCAAACTATGGCTACACCTTC.

This chain uses TRBV3-1 (or the pseudogene TRBV3-2) with TRBJ2-6; TRBD1 matches at 12 bases. V lost 4 bases to trimming and J lost 1 base; unmatched junction nucleotides: 2. The V gene's germline CDR1 is LGHDT and CDR2 YNNKEL (reference sequence). This CDR3 has 17 residues. The CDR3 coding sequence is TGTGCCAGCAGCCGGGGACAGGGGGCGTCTGGGGCCAACGTCCTGACTTTC. Translation: CASSRGQGASGANVLTF.

The chain employs TRBV5-1 and TRBJ2-1; a possible D gene is TRBD1 (6 bases). Germline V CDR1 and CDR2: SGHRS, YFSETQ. The CDR3 runs to 14 residues. V was trimmed by 0 bases and J by 6 bases, leaving 10 bases between them. CDR3 DNA sequence: TGCGCCAGCAGCTTGGAACTAGGGGGCAATGAGCAGTTCTTC. Its translation is CASSLELGGNEQFF.

This CDR3 is CASSTGTGASEQYF. As DNA, the CDR3 is TGTGCCAGTAGTACCGGGACAGGTGCAAGCGAGCAGTACTTC. The J gene is TRBJ2-7, the V gene TRBV19, with 8 nucleotides matching TRBD1. Germline V gene sequence: CDR1 LNHDA, CDR2 SQIVND (reference sequence). The CDR3 sequence is 14 residues long. J was trimmed by 6 bases and V by 4 bases; bases with no gene match: 8.

The V call is TRBV6-6, the J call TRBJ1-6, with D uncertain. In germline, CDR1 is MNHNY, CDR2 SVGAGI (reference sequence). This CDR3 spans 15 amino acids. Trimming took off 0 bases at V and 8 bases at J, with 11 bases between the two ends. The CDR3 region is CASSYSDSWDSPLHF. The DNA for the CDR3 is TGTGCCAGCAGTTACTCGGATAGCTGGGATTCACCCCTCCACTTT.

The rearrangement links TRBV21-1 to TRBJ2-7; TRBD1 was called by the table and not checked on the DNA. TRBV21-1 is shown as a pseudogene. CDR3 length: 15 amino acids. The CDR3 region has the DNA TGTGCCAGCAGCAAAGTGGGCAAAATCTCCTACGAGCAGTACTTC. Its protein is CASSKVGKISYEQYF.

The chain has TRBV9 and TRBJ2-3; 12 bases align to TRBD2. CDR1 is SGDLS, CDR2 YYNGEE, per germline. V lost 2 bases to trimming and J lost 4 bases; unmatched junction nucleotides: 5. The CDR3 contains 16 residues. CDR3 in DNA: TGTGCCAGCAGCGTGCCTAGCGGGAGGGCCTCAGATACGCAGTATTTT. Protein sequence: CASSVPSGRASDTQYF.

The V gene is TRBV3-1 (or the pseudogene TRBV3-2), the J gene TRBJ1-5; D gene unclear. Germline assignment: CDR1 LGHDT and CDR2 YNNKEL (reference sequence). The CDR3 totals 13 residues. The V end lost 0 bases, the J end lost 5 bases, and 5 bases lay between the germline ends. The CDR3, as DNA: TGTGCCAGCAGCCAAGATATGGATCAGCCCCAGCATTTT. This encodes CASSQDMDQPQHF.

The genes are TRBV2 and TRBJ1-5, with 8 bases fitting TRBD1. Per germline, CDR1 SNHLY and CDR2 FYNNEI. This CDR3 spans 14 amino acids. Unmatched junction bases numbered 4, after V lost 3 bases and J lost 6 bases. Written as DNA, the CDR3 is TGTGCCAGCAGTGACAGGGGGCCCACTCAGCCCCAGCATTTT. Translation: CASSDRGPTQPQHF.

This chain uses TRBV10-3 with TRBJ1-1; D unclear. The V end lost 0 bases, the J end lost 7 bases, and 9 bases lay between the germline ends. The CDR3 consists of 13 residues. Germline CDR1 and CDR2: ENHRY and SYGVKD. The CDR3 is CAISESSGFEAFF. The CDR3 nucleotides are TGTGCCATCAGTGAGTCGAGTGGATTTGAAGCTTTCTTT.

The chain joins TRBV19 to TRBJ2-3; D is perhaps TRBD2 (6 bases). Trimming cost V 1 base and J 3 bases, with 14 bases left between them. This CDR3 is 16 amino acids long. Germline V gene lookup returns CDR1 LNHDA and CDR2 SQIVND (reference sequence). For the CDR3, the DNA is TGTGCCAGTAGTATAGGGGGAGGTTGGTTAACAGATACGCAGTATTTT. This encodes CASSIGGGWLTDTQYF.

The chain combines TRBV10-3 with TRBJ2-7; maybe TRBD2 (6 bases). Trimming took 4 bases from V and 3 from J, leaving 13 bases between them. CDR3 length equals 14 residues. The germline CDR1 and CDR2 sequences are ENHRY and SYGVKD. In nucleotides, the CDR3 is TGTGCCATCAGTGCCGTAGCGGCAAACTACGAGCAGTACTTC. Protein product: CAISAVAANYEQYF.

V and J are TRBV2 and TRBJ1-2; D remains ambiguous. The CDR3 covers 14 residues. V was trimmed by 9 bases and J by 2 bases, leaving 16 bases between them. The germline gives CDR1 SNHLY, CDR2 FYNNEI. The CDR3 spells CASIQVWGNYGYTF. The CDR3 nucleotides read TGTGCCAGTATTCAGGTGTGGGGAAACTATGGCTACACCTTC.

This sequence joins TRBV28 and TRBJ1-2; D unresolved. Germline V CDR1 and CDR2: MDHEN, SYDVKM. The CDR3 runs 14 residues. V lost 1 base to trimming and J lost 2 bases, with 8 bases between them. The CDR3 coding sequence is TGTGCCAGCAGTTTATCCAACAGAAACTATGGCTACACCTTC. Translation gives CASSLSNRNYGYTF.

This rearrangement joins TRBV7-8 to TRBJ2-1, with D possibly being TRBD1 (6 bases). Germline V lookup: CDR1 SGHVS, CDR2 FQNEAQ. The V and J ends lost 5 bases and 3 bases respectively, with 17 bases between them. The CDR3 sequence is 16 residues long. The CDR3 bases are TGTGCCAGCAGCGTCCTGGAAGCAGGGGACTACAATGAGCAGTTCTTC. It is translated as CASSVLEAGDYNEQFF.

The V and J genes are TRBV10-3 and TRBJ1-6; D may be TRBD1 (5 bases). Trimming took off 3 bases at V and 8 bases at J, with 17 bases between the two ends. Germline V CDR1 and CDR2: ENHRY, SYGVKD. The CDR3 length is 16 residues. CDR3 in DNA: TGTGCCATCAGTGACCCTAAGGGAGGGGCCTATTCACCCCTCCACTTT. As protein: CAISDPKGGAYSPLHF.

This chain joins TRBV19 and TRBJ2-5, with 8 bases lining up with TRBD2. Germline CDR1 is LNHDA and CDR2 is SQIVND (reference sequence). The V gene end was trimmed by 0 bases and the J gene end by 4 bases; junction bases not matched to a gene: 10. CDR3 length equals 17 residues. The CDR3 reads CASSIDPPGGARETQYF. CDR3 nucleotides: TGTGCCAGTAGTATAGATCCCCCCGGGGGGGCCCGAGAGACCCAGTACTTC.

This chain joins TRBV7-9 and TRBJ2-2; TRBD1 might be the D (6 bases). Per the germline V gene, CDR1 is SEHNR and CDR2 is FQNEAQ (reference sequence). This CDR3 comprises 15 residues. Trimming removed 1 base from V and 3 bases from J, with 9 bases in between. The CDR3 here is CASSLGQGYTGELFF. CDR3 nucleotide sequence: TGTGCCAGCAGCTTAGGGCAGGGGTACACCGGGGAGCTGTTTTTT.

This clone was seen only a few times. This chain uses TRBV2 with TRBJ1-2; D gene ambiguous. Germline CDR1 is SNHLY and CDR2 is FYNNEI. V gave up 1 base and J gave up 6 bases, with 6 bases separating them. The CDR3 consists of 12 residues. CDR3 amino acids: CASSEEGHGYTF. CDR3 in DNA: TGTGCCAGCAGTGAAGAGGGCCATGGCTACACCTTC.

The chain links TRBV29-1 to TRBJ2-1; a possible D gene is TRBD2 (6 bases). Germline CDR1 SQVTM, CDR2 ANQGSEA. The CDR3 length is 11 residues. V was pared by 7 bases and J by 9 bases, with 13 bases between. CDR3 in DNA: TGCAGCGATACGCGGGGTACTGAGCAGTTCTTC. It codes for CSDTRGTEQFF.

This sequence joins TRBV19 and TRBJ1-1; the match to TRBD1 covers 7 bases. This CDR3 comprises 15 residues. CDR1 is LNHDA, CDR2 SQIVND, per germline (reference sequence). The J segment lost 2 bases and the V segment lost 2 bases, leaving 5 bases of the junction unmatched. CDR3: CASSIPGQANTEAFF. The CDR3 DNA reads TGTGCCAGTAGTATACCAGGACAGGCCAACACTGAAGCTTTCTTT.

The rearrangement links TRBV5-6 to TRBJ1-1, with a weak D call TRBD1 (6 bases). Germline lookup yields CDR1 SGHDT and CDR2 YYEEEE. The V and J ends lost 4 bases and 1 base respectively, with 11 bases between them. CDR3 length: 14 residues. The CDR3 protein is CASSPDRANTEAFF. The CDR3 DNA sequence: TGTGCCAGCAGCCCGGACAGAGCGAACACTGAAGCTTTCTTT.